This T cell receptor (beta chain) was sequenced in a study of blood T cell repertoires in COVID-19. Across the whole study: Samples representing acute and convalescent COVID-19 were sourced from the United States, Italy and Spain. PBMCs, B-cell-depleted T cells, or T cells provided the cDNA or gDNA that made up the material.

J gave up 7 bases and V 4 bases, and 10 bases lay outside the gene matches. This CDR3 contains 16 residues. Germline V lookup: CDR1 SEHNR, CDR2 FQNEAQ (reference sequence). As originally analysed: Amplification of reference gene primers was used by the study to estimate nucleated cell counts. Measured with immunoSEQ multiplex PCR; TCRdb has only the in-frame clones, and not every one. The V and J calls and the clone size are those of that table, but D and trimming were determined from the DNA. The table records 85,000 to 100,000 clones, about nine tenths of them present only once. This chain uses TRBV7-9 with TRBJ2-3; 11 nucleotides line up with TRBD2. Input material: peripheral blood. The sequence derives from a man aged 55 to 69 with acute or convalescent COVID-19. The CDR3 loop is CASSSPLAGDLNTQYF. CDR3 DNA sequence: TGTGCCAGCAGCTCGCCACTAGCGGGGGACCTTAATACGCAGTATTTT.